Listed here are 20 T cell receptor beta chains from one sample, sequenced in a study of shared clonotypes between healthy human individuals (dated by TCRdb to 2020 to 2022). The library was made by the immunoSEQ multiplex PCR assay. Drawn from immuneACCESS, this table holds only the in-frame rearrangements with V and J called that TCRdb kept. Clones are partly lost; checked studies trace under half to an unresolved V gene and leave the rest unexplained. The table for this sample lists some 1 million clones; approximately 68% of them were counted only once. Approximately 1.5% of the sample comes from the top ten. The sequenced sample was memory CD4+ T cells sorted from blood. Explained via the paper, the cell subset or site label denotes: CD45RA-negative fraction. The receptors originated from a young man in good health.

CDR3 nucleotide sequence: TGTGCCAGCAGTCTTAGAATGACAGGGTCCTTGTCTGGGGCCAACGTCCTGACTTTC. This translates into CASSLRMTGSLSGANVLTF. J is TRBJ2-6 and V is TRBV27, with TRBD1 matching over 7 bases. J gave up 1 base and V 5 bases, and 14 bases lay outside the gene matches. The length of the CDR3 is 19 residues. From germline, CDR1 is MNHEY and CDR2 SMNVEV (reference sequence).

There are a few counts of this clone. This sequence joins TRBV7-2 and TRBJ2-1, with 10 positions matching TRBD2. CDR1 is SGHTA, CDR2 FQGNSA, per germline. The CDR3 covers 14 residues. Trimming took 4 bases from V and 9 from J; bases not matched to a gene: 6. The CDR3 coding sequence is TGTGCCAGCAGCTGGAGCGGGAGGGCCCCTGAGCAGTTCTTC. Its protein product is CASSWSGRAPEQFF.

The chain employs TRBV6-1 and TRBJ2-2, with a weak D call TRBD1 (7 bases). V lost 10 bases and J 0 bases, leaving 15 bases between the germline ends. CDR3 length: 15 amino acids. Germline V lookup: CDR1 MNHNS, CDR2 SASEGT. CDR3 bases: TGTGCCACCGCGGGACAGCTTACGAACACCGGGGAGCTGTTTTTT. This codes for CATAGQLTNTGELFF.

This clone showed up just a few times. The chain uses TRBV2 and TRBJ2-1; D might be TRBD2 (6 bases). The CDR3 consists of 12 residues. Trimming stripped 4 bases from V and 10 bases from J, with 11 bases between. Germline CDR1 reads SNHLY; CDR2 reads FYNNEI. As DNA, the CDR3 is TGTGCCAGCAGTGGACTAGTCGGGGAGCAGTTCTTC. Translating gives CASSGLVGEQFF.

The chain carries TRBV7-2 and TRBJ2-3; 7 bases line up with TRBD2. The germline V gene encodes CDR1 SGHTA and CDR2 FQGNSA. The ends lost 6 bases at V and 2 bases at J; junction bases unmatched: 8. The CDR3 sequence is 15 residues long. DNA for the CDR3: TGTGCCAGCAGGCGCGCCGGGACTAACACAGATACGCAGTATTTT. Translating it yields CASRRAGTNTDTQYF.

This clone has just a few counts. The chain has TRBV6-1 and TRBJ2-1; D ambiguous. Germline V gives CDR1 MNHNS, CDR2 SASEGT. The CDR3 spans 14 residues. Trimming took off 1 base at V and 15 bases at J, with 19 bases between the two ends. For the CDR3, the DNA is TGTGCCAGCAGTGAAGACGGTTCTACTGGAAACCGGTTCTTC. Translated: CASSEDGSTGNRFF.

This chain uses TRBV5-6 with TRBJ2-7, with D hard to call. Trimming took 1 base from V and 4 from J, leaving 12 bases between them. This CDR3 is 14 amino acids long. CDR1 and CDR2 from the germline V gene are SGHDT and YYEEEE. The CDR3 region is CASSLLAEPYEQYF. CDR3 bases: TGTGCCAGCAGCTTGTTGGCAGAACCGTACGAGCAGTACTTC.

This clone has just a few counts. The genes are TRBV27 and TRBJ2-3, with 9 bases lining up with TRBD2. Germline CDR1 MNHEY, CDR2 SMNVEV (reference sequence). The CDR3 loop spans 13 amino acids. V gave up 7 bases and J gave up 10 bases; unmatched junction bases: 9. CDR3 region: CASTQARGGAQYF. The CDR3 DNA sequence: TGTGCCAGCACTCAGGCCCGCGGGGGGGCGCAGTATTTT.

Comments on this clone: Other DNA variants within this sample encode the same CDR3. The rearrangement joins TRBV6-5 to TRBJ2-5; 9 nucleotides match TRBD1. The CDR3 is 13 amino acids. Germline CDR1 is MNHEY and CDR2 is SVGAGI. The junction had 4 bases not matched to a gene; V was cut back by 6 bases and J by 5 bases. The CDR3 DNA reads TGTGCCAGCAGCTACAGGGGGCGGGAGACCCAGTACTTC. It encodes CASSYRGRETQYF.

This clone was picked up a small number of times. The chain recombines TRBV5-1 with TRBJ2-1, with D perhaps matching TRBD1 or TRBD2 (5 bases each). CDR3 length: 14 amino acids. Trimming cost V 8 bases and J 3 bases, with 15 bases left between them. Germline V gives CDR1 SGHRS, CDR2 YFSETQ. Written as DNA, the CDR3 is TGCGCCAGTCGCGAAGGGGAGATCTACAATGAGCAGTTCTTC. Protein product: CASREGEIYNEQFF.

The V call is TRBV6-6, the J call TRBJ2-7; D is unclear. The CDR3 is 12 residues long. Germline V lookup: CDR1 MNHNY, CDR2 SVGAGI (reference sequence). The V end was cut by 5 bases, the J end by 5 bases, with 10 bases between. DNA of the CDR3: TGTGCCAGCAGTCGGACGAGGAACGAGCAGTACTTC. It yields the protein CASSRTRNEQYF.

The chain recombines TRBV10-3 with TRBJ2-7, with 8 bases lining up with TRBD2. The ends lost 11 bases at V and 5 bases at J; junction bases unmatched: 14. This CDR3 comprises 14 residues. Germline V gene lookup returns CDR1 ENHRY and CDR2 SYGVKD. CDR3 in DNA: TGTGCCTCCAGGAGAGAAGCGGGAGTCAACGAGCAGTACTTC. This encodes CASRREAGVNEQYF.

The V and J genes are TRBV30 and TRBJ1-5, with D possibly being TRBD1 (6 bases). The CDR3 loop spans 14 amino acids. The germline gives CDR1 GTSNPN, CDR2 SVGIG (reference sequence). With 2 bases removed from V and 7 bases from J, the gap between germline ends came to 15 bases. This CDR3 is CAWSRGGARQPQHF. DNA for the CDR3: TGTGCCTGGAGTCGCGGGGGGGCTCGGCAGCCCCAGCATTTT.

The chain links TRBV11-2 to TRBJ2-7; 9 bases are a match to TRBD1. Germline V gene sequence: CDR1 SGHAT, CDR2 FQNNGV. V gave up 2 bases and J gave up 7 bases; unmatched junction bases: 12. The CDR3 runs 16 residues. The CDR3 sequence is CASSLKHGQGPLEQYF. In DNA, the CDR3 is TGTGCCAGCAGCTTAAAGCACGGACAGGGGCCTTTGGAGCAGTACTTC.

This chain links TRBV2 with TRBJ2-3, with 11 bases fitting TRBD1. Germline V lookup: CDR1 SNHLY, CDR2 FYNNEI. After removal of 8 bases from V and 3 bases from J, the junction contained 4 bases not matched to a gene. The CDR3 has 14 residues. Here the CDR3 reads CASARDRGTDTQYF. CDR3 bases: TGTGCCAGCGCACGGGACAGGGGGACAGATACGCAGTATTTT. The full variable domain, in which reference TRBV2 and TRBJ2-3 provide the parts outside the CDR3, is EPEVTQTPSHQVTQMGQEVILRCVPISNHLYFYWYRQILGQKVEFLVSFYNNEISEKSEIFDDQFSVERPDGSNFTLKIRSTKLEDSAMYFCASARDRGTDTQYFGPGTRLTVL.

The CDR3 sequence: CASSLGGSQGTYEQYF. The CDR3 coding sequence is TGCGCCAGCAGCTTGGGTGGGAGCCAGGGGACCTACGAGCAGTACTTC. The rearrangement links TRBV5-1 to TRBJ2-7, with a possible D match to TRBD1 (6 bases). The germline gives CDR1 SGHRS, CDR2 YFSETQ. This CDR3 comprises 16 residues. V gave up 0 bases and J gave up 2 bases, with 15 bases separating them.

This rearrangement joins TRBV18 to TRBJ1-1; a possible D gene is TRBD1 (5 bases). The CDR3 is made up of 12 amino acids. In germline, CDR1 is KGHSH, CDR2 LQKENI. The V end lost 4 bases, the J end lost 9 bases, and 12 bases lay between the germline ends. The CDR3, as DNA: TGTGCCAGCTCACTGGACGGGGGGAAAGCTTTCTTT. It yields the protein CASSLDGGKAFF.

This chain connects TRBV4-3 to TRBJ2-5, with a weak D call TRBD2 (6 bases). The germline V and J ends were trimmed by 0 bases and 1 base, with 12 bases remaining between them. CDR3 length: 16 amino acids. Looked up from germline, CDR1 is LGHNA and CDR2 is YSLEER. The CDR3 here is CASSQEGGGGQETQYF. CDR3 sequence (DNA): TGCGCCAGCAGCCAAGAGGGGGGTGGAGGCCAAGAGACCCAGTACTTC.

V and J are TRBV7-9 and TRBJ1-1; D is unresolved. The CDR3 is made up of 16 amino acids. The V gene lost 0 bases and the J gene lost 0 bases, with 11 bases spanning the gap. Per the germline V gene, CDR1 is SEHNR and CDR2 is FQNEAQ (reference sequence). The CDR3 spells CASSLAPSQMNTEAFF. The CDR3 DNA sequence: TGTGCCAGCAGCTTAGCTCCCAGCCAAATGAACACTGAAGCTTTCTTT.

The rearrangement uses TRBV5-4 and TRBJ1-2; 7 positions match TRBD1. The CDR3 extends over 15 amino acids. Germline V gives CDR1 SGHNT, CDR2 YYREEE (reference sequence). The V gene end was trimmed by 5 bases and the J gene end by 0 bases; junction bases not matched to a gene: 7. In DNA form, the CDR3 reads TGTGCCAGCAGTGGGGACAGACTAACTAACTATGGCTACACCTTC. The encoded protein is CASSGDRLTNYGYTF.